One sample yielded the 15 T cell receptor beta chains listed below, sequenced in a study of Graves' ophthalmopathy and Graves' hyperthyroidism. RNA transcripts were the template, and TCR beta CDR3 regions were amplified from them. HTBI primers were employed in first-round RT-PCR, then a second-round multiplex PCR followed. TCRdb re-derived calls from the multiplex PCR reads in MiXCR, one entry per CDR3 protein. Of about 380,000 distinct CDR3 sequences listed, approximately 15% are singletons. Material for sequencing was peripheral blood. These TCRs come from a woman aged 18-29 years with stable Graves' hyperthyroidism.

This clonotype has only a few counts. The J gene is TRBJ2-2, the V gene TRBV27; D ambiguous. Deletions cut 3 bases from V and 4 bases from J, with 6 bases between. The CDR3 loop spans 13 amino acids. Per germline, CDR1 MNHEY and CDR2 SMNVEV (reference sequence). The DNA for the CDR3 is TGTGCCAGCAGTTTTTCTTCCACCGGGGAGCTGTTTTTT. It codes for CASSFSSTGELFF.

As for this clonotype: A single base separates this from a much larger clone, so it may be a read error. CDR3 bases: TGTGCCAGCAGTGTCGGGGGCGAGACAAATTCACACCTCCACTTT. Translation: CASSVGGETNSHLHF. J is TRBJ1-6 and V is TRBV2; D may be TRBD1 (6 bases). The CDR3 is made up of 15 amino acids. Germline-derived CDR1 and CDR2 are SNHLY and FYNNEI. The whole variable domain, filled in from reference TRBV2 and TRBJ1-6, reads EPEVTQTPSHQVTQMGQEVILRCVPISNHLYFYWYRQILGQKVEFLVSFYNNEISEKSEIFDDQFSVERPDGSNFTLKIRSTKLEDSAMYFCASSVGGETNSHLHFGNGTRLTVT.

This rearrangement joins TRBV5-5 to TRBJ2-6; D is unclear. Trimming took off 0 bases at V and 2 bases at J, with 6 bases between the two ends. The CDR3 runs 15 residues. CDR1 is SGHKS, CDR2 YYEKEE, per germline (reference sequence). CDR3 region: CASSLGSTGANVLTF. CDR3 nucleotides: TGTGCCAGCAGCTTGGGGAGCACTGGGGCCAACGTCCTGACTTTC.

CDR3 residues: CASTSGRGQETQYF. The DNA for the CDR3 is TGTGCCAGCACCTCGGGCAGGGGCCAAGAGACCCAGTACTTC. The rearrangement uses TRBV7-2 and TRBJ2-5; a possible D gene is TRBD1 (6 bases). Germline V lookup: CDR1 SGHTA, CDR2 FQGNSA. The CDR3 loop spans 14 amino acids. V was pared by 7 bases and J by 1 base, with 13 bases between.

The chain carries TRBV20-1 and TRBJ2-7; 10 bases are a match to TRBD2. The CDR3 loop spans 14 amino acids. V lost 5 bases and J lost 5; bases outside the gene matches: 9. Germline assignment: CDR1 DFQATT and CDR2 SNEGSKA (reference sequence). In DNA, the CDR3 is TGCAGTGCTGCTCAAGCGGGGGGGATCCACGAGCAGTACTTC. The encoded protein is CSAAQAGGIHEQYF.

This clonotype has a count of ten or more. CDR3 coding DNA: TGTGCCACCAGTGACCCCCAAACCGTAGCAGATACGCAGTATTTT. It translates to CATSDPQTVADTQYF. The J gene is TRBJ2-3, the V gene TRBV24-1; D ambiguous. Germline CDR1 and CDR2: KGHDR and SFDVKD. The CDR3 consists of 15 residues. With 4 bases removed from V and 4 bases from J, the gap between germline ends came to 14 bases.

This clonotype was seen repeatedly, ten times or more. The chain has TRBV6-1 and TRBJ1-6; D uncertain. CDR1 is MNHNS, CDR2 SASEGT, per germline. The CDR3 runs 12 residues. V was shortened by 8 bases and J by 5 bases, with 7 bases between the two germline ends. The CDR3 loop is CASGPNNSPLHF. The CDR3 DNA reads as TGTGCCAGCGGGCCTAATAATTCACCCCTCCACTTT.

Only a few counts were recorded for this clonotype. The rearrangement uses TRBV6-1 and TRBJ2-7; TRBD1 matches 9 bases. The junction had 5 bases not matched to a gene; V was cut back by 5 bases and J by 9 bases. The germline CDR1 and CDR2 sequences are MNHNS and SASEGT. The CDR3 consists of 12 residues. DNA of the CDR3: TGTGCCAGCAGTCCGGGACAGGGTGCGCAGTACTTC. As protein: CASSPGQGAQYF.

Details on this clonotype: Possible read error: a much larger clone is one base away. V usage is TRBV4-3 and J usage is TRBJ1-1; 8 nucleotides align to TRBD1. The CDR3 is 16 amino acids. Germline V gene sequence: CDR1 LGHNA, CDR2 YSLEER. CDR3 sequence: CASSPHASDRGLEACF. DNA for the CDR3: TGCGCCAGCAGCCCCCATGCGTCAGACAGGGGACTTGAAGCTTGCTTT.

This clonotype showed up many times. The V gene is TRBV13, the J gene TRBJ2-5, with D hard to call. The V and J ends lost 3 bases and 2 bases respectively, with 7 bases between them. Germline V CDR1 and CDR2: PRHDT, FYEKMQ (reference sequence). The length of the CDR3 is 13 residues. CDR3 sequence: CASSFGWQETQYF. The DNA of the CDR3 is TGTGCCAGCAGCTTCGGATGGCAAGAGACCCAGTACTTC.

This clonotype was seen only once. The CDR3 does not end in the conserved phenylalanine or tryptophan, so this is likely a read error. The CDR3 DNA is TGTGCCAGCAGTCCCCCGACGAGCGGGGGCGAGCAGTACGCC. As protein: CASSPPTSGGEQYA. The gene calls are TRBV12-3 or TRBV12-4 and TRBJ2-7, with TRBD2 matching over 8 bases. This CDR3 has 14 amino acids. V lost 5 bases to trimming and J lost 6 bases; unmatched junction nucleotides: 9.

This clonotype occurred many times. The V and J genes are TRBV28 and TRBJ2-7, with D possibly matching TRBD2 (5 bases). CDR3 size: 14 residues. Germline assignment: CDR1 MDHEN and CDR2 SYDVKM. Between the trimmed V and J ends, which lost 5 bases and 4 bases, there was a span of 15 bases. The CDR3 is CASSRERLVYEQYF. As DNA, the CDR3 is TGTGCCAGCAGTAGGGAGCGTCTAGTTTACGAGCAGTACTTC.

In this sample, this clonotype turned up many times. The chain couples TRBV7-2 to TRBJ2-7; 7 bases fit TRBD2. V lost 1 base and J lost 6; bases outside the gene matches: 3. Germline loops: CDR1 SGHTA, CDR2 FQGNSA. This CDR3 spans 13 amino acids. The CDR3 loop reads CASSLGLAGEQYF. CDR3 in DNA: TGTGCCAGCAGCTTAGGACTAGCAGGCGAGCAGTACTTC.

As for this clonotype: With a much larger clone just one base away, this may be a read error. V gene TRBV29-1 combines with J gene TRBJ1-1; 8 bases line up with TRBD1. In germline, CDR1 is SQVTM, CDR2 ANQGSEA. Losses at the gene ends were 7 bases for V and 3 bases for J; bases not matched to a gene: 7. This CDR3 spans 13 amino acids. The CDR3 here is CSAQGAMYTEAFF. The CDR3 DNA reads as TGCAGCGCTCAGGGGGCTATGTACACTGAAGCTTTCTTT.

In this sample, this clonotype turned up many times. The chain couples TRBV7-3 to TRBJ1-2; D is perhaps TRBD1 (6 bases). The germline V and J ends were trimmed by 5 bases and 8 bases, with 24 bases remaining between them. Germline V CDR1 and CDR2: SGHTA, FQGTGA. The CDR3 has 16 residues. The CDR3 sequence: CASSLIGGGGAQGYTF. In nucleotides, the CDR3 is TGTGCCAGCAGCCTAATTGGAGGCGGGGGGGCGCAAGGCTACACCTTC. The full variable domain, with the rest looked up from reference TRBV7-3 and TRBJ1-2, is GAGVSQTPSNKVTEKGKYVELRCDPISGHTALYWYRQSLGQGPEFLIYFQGTGAADDSGLPNDRFFAVRPEGSVSTLKIQRTERGDSAVYLCASSLIGGGGAQGYTFGSGTRLTVV.